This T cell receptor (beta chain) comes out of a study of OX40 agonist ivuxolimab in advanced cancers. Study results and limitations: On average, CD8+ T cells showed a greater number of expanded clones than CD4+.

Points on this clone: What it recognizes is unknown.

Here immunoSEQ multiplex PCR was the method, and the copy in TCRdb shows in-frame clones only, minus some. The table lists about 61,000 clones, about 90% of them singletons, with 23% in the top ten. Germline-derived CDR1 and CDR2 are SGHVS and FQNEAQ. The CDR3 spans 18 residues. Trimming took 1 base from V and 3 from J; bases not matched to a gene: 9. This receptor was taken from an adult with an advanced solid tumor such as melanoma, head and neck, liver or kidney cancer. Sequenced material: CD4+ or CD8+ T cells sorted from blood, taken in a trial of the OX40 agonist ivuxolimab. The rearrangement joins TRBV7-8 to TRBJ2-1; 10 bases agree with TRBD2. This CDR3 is CASSLGASGSTHYNEQFF. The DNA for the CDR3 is TGTGCCAGCAGCTTAGGGGCTAGCGGGAGTACTCACTACAATGAGCAGTTCTTC.